This T cell receptor (beta chain) comes out of a study of shared T cell receptors in the human thymus. Sequencing was performed with immunoSEQ multiplex PCR; in TCRdb, only in-frame clones are kept and a portion is missing. This sample has roughly 550,000 clones; approximately 80% occur once, and the top ten carry about 0.012%. With 4 bases clipped from V and 3 bases from J, the junction kept 1 base outside the gene matches. CDR3 length: 14 residues. Germline assignment: CDR1 SNHLY and CDR2 FYNNEI. The same data also went into a second study, on human thymus T cells.

The origin of this receptor is a boy under three years old with a congenital heart defect. This chain joins TRBV2 and TRBJ2-2; 8 bases line up with TRBD2. The specimen sequenced was thymocytes. Here the CDR3 reads CASSGLAYTGELFF. The CDR3 nucleotides are TGTGCCAGCAGTGGACTAGCGTACACCGGGGAGCTGTTTTTT.